This TCR beta chain originates from a study of blood T cell repertoires in COVID-19. Under the authors' procedure: How many nucleated cells were present was estimated from reference gene primer amplification. TCRdb keeps only in-frame clones here, not all; method: immunoSEQ multiplex PCR. From that table come the V and J calls and clone size; the DNA was used to work out D and trimming. The table lists tens of thousands of clones, around 86% of them singletons. The CDR3 runs to 15 residues. Germline values: CDR1 MNHEY, CDR2 SVGAGI. Trimming cost V 8 bases and J 6 bases; bases outside gene matches: 11.

The sequence derives from a human donor in a cohort sampled during active COVID-19. The J gene is TRBJ1-4, the V gene TRBV6-5; TRBD1 aligns across 8 bases. Specimen: peripheral blood. The CDR3 sequence: CASGPPDRADEKLFF. CDR3 in DNA: TGTGCCAGCGGACCGCCGGACAGGGCGGATGAAAAACTGTTTTTT.